This T cell receptor (beta chain) was profiled in a study of T cells in women clearing cervical HPV infection (dated by TCRdb to 2016 to 2019). At the level of the whole study: Cases were 20 to 25 women with histologically confirmed HPV16-related CIN3 or worse, including 2 invasive cancers. Because only a few women had HLA typing data, the possibility that HLA type acted as a confounder could not be ruled out. Quality controls consisted of five blinded duplicates per group, for a total of roughly 60 samples made up of approximately 50 participants and about 10 replicates. A median age of approximately 32 years was observed in cases versus 38 to 45 in controls, and no significant differences in baseline characteristics were found. Cases were matched to controls by age within five years and by the year the sample was collected. Blood from cases was drawn at the visit where the lesion was first identified, while blood from controls was drawn once the infection was no longer detected. For cases, a median interval of about 140 days, with an interquartile range of 90 to 200 days, was observed between lesion detection and blood sampling. Controls were 25 women whose single incident HPV16 infection cleared within 12 months without precancer or cancer developing. An exploratory proof-of-principle case-control study, nested within the Guanacaste HPV Natural History Study in Costa Rica, was conducted to compare TCR repertoires across cervical HPV16 outcomes. The parent cohort enrolled 10,000 to 13,000 women aged 18 or older in Guanacaste, Costa Rica, during about 1992 to 1994 and followed them for six to eight years.

On the study overall, not on this receptor specifically: Because of the cross-sectional design, the study could not determine whether the associations came before infection or resulted from infection, and neither effector/memory subsets nor HPV-specific T cells were isolated. Because T-cell numbers per sample were unknown, differences in richness could reflect varying T-cell content rather than repertoire biology. Across sequencing depths, CIN3+ cases showed significantly higher TCR repertoire richness than controls, but evenness did not differ between the groups. Random forest classifiers combining richness and V gene abundances distinguished cases from controls with an estimated AUC of 0.8 to 0.9.

A remark on this clone: Which antigen it targets is not known.

Every participant had a single incident cervical HPV16 infection, and prevalent HPV16 infections were excluded. Cervical HPV DNA was detected with MY09/MY11 PCR, and genotyping was done with dot-blot hybridization. About 14 mL of heparinized blood were centrifuged, and the buffy coat was split into aliquots, frozen at -30 degrees C, and then kept at -80 degrees C. QIAGEN kits were used to extract genomic DNA from buffy coat specimens. TCR beta CDR3 regions were amplified by multiplex PCR from an average of roughly 1.1 ug genomic DNA per sample using the immunoSEQ assay. To correct primer bias, the assay used a complete synthetic TCR repertoire to set an amplification baseline. Amplicons were sequenced on the Illumina platform. On the authors' methods: Sequences were error-corrected by clustering with frequency ratios and a modified nearest-neighbor algorithm, then analyzed in the immunoSEQ Analyzer with IMGT gene definitions. At each rarefaction depth, TCR richness and evenness were averaged over 20 rarefaction repeats, and samples with fewer sequences than the depth were excluded. Wilcoxon rank sum tests with FDR correction were used to compare relative abundances of V, D and J genes between the groups. Blinded duplicates gave an intraclass correlation of around 96% for TCR richness and an average of roughly 76% across over 65 gene segments. Imported from immuneACCESS, the table was reduced by TCRdb to in-frame sequences with V and J called. These copies leave out some clones; in studies compared against another copy, an unresolved V gene accounts for under half, and the cause of the remainder is not known. V, J and clone size are those of that table, while D and trimming were read from the DNA. This sample's table has entries for about 30,000 clones. The ten largest account for 3.5% of the sample.

Specimen: blood buffy coat. The clonotype originates from a woman between 18 and 70 years old with a cervical HPV16 infection that either progressed to CIN3+ or cleared (not recorded which).

Partial CDR3 DNA: TGTGCCAGCTCACTAGCGTGGGGAGAGGTCCAAGAGACC. This yields the protein CASSLAWGEVQET. The whole CDR3 sequence reads CASSLAWGEVQETQYF. The receptor chain draws on TRBV18 and TRBJ2-5; TRBD2 is a weak D gene call, 5 bases matching. The CDR3 is cut off 3 residues early in the read; its end comes from the germline J gene. The germline V gene encodes CDR1 KGHSH and CDR2 LQKENI. The CDR3, cysteine through phenylalanine, is 16 amino acids long. Only the CDR3 bases that were read are kept: 39 of them, in frame from base 1. A distance of 16 bases separates the germline ends of V and J, which lose 4 bases and 1 base respectively.